Included here is one T cell receptor beta chain sequence, with context. Its specific antigen is unknown. Within one base of it there is no much larger clone, and no base qualities were kept. TCR CDR3 regions were amplified from genomic DNA by multiplex PCR using the deep immunoSEQ assay. For each cell subset, the extracted genomic DNA was distributed evenly across all wells of several immunoSEQ 96-well plates, and each plate served as one replicate. For sorted subsets, 150 to 200 ng genomic DNA, equal to tens of thousands of T cell genomes, was loaded into each replicate PCR. Purified libraries were quantified with a Qubit 3.0 fluorometer, sized on a Bioanalyzer 2100, and re-quantified with the KAPA Library Quantification kit. A separate single-read 150-cycle Illumina NextSeq 550 flow cell was used to sequence each immunoSEQ 96-well plate. The study's processing was this. Because the immunoSEQ output held only junctional sequences and lacked quality scores, the filtering could not match the filtering applied to full-length reads. Sequences were annotated with PyIR, a Python wrapper for IgBLAST v1.9, using IMGT germline references to assign V/J genes and CDR3. Reads with weak V/J assignments (E-value above 1e-6), missing CDR3, stop codons, out-of-frame junctions, or ambiguous translated residues were removed. V3J clonotypes were defined by identical inferred V gene, J gene, and CDR3 amino acid sequence. Percentage overlap between repertoires was computed as shared unique clonotypes divided by the size of the smaller repertoire. Repertoire richness was assessed with RTK rarefaction, the Chao1 estimator, and Recon v2.1 estimates of unobserved clonotypes. Generation probabilities were computed with OLGA for all TCRbeta clonotypes obtained by the gDNA method from several donors. As stored in TCRdb, this immuneACCESS dataset retains in-frame rearrangements with V and J assigned. A fraction of the clones does not appear; measured against another copy, unresolved V genes explain less than half of the discrepancy, and the remainder lacks a known reason. V, J and clone size derive from that table, while D and trimming were established from the DNA sequence. For this sample the table gives 1.4 million to 1.5 million clones, of which 95% to 97% were detected only once. Over 1% of the sample goes to the ten largest clones.

Donors were healthy HIV-negative adults with no recently reported acute infections or vaccinations. Only Caucasian adults living in Nashville, Tennessee, USA were represented among the donors. Magnetic negative selection was used to enrich CD4+ T cells, after which naive cells were positively selected on CD45RA and the negative fraction became the memory subset. Blood was obtained by leukapheresis, after which PBMCs were separated by Ficoll-Histopaque density gradient centrifugation and cryopreserved in liquid nitrogen vapor phase. Analytical flow cytometry was used to check the purity and quantity of each magnetically sorted T cell population. Genomic DNA was isolated from every sorted fraction and measured by UV absorbance on a Nanodrop 2000c. These data come from a study of shared clonotypes between healthy human individuals (dated by TCRdb to the early 2020s). At the level of the whole study: A couple of women and a few men aged 18 to 49 years were included in the cohort. For each donor, three plates each were used for CD4 naive and CD4 memory, two plates were used for CD8 naive, and one plate was used for CD8 memory. To estimate repertoire size and how much clonotypes are shared between individuals, the study performed deep sequencing of blood TCR repertoires from 4 to 6 healthy adults. Different laboratories and diverse techniques were used to prepare libraries and sequence TCR repertoires, to increase sequencing depth and limit assay-specific biases. Per donor, leukapheresis produced somewhere between about 0.9 and 9.5 billion PBMCs.

V gives up 1 base and J gives up 1 base, and the segment between their germline ends measures 11 bases. The CDR3 runs 15 residues from the cysteine to the phenylalanine. The only DNA kept is the CDR3, 45 bases in frame from the first base. The germline V gene (reference sequence) sets CDR1 to SGHKS and CDR2 to YYEKEE. Results the study describes overall, beyond this receptor: Approximately 5% of naive CD4, 3.5% of naive CD8, approximately 2% of memory CD4, and 0.4% of memory CD8 clonotypes were shared across several donors. Rarefaction of sorted-subset datasets indicated incomplete sequencing despite the large sequencing depth. Larger estimated clonotype richness was generally found for naive subsets than for memory subsets. Pairwise subsampling indicated that sequencing depth was expected to affect the degree of clonotype sharing among donors. Clonotypes shared by all four sorted-subset donors showed higher generation probabilities than non-shared clonotypes. Sampling was restricted to blood, and TCR repertoires in tissues likely differ from the TCR repertoires found in blood. Because the study included a small number of donors, the genetic and exposure-history diversity represented was limited.

The source is a man aged 25-45 years in good health. This sequence uses TRBV5-5 and TRBJ1-1, with the D gene call left open. The sequenced sample consisted of naive CD4+ T cells sorted from blood. The sample's cell subset or site, from its label and the paper: CD45RA+ positively selected. The DNA sequence is given as TGTGCCAGCAGCTTGTCGGCACGGGGGAACACTGAAGCTTTCTTT. The encoded protein is CASSLSARGNTEAFF.